Presented here are 18 T cell receptor beta chains from one specimen sequenced in a study of cytomegalovirus exposure and HLA in healthy donors. The PCR contained 60 Vbeta and 13 Jbeta primers. Assay used: immunoSEQ multiplex PCR; TCRdb lists only in-frame clones, some missing. The sample's table shows about 100,000 clones. The sequenced material came from PBMCs. The origin of the receptors is a middle-aged man in good health and CMV-seronegative.

Here the CDR3 DNA reads TGTGCCAGCAGCTTGGGACAGACCTTAGAGACCCAGTACTTC. Amino acids: CASSLGQTLETQYF. This chain joins TRBV9 and TRBJ2-5; TRBD1 matches 7 bases. Germline CDR1 is SGDLS and CDR2 is YYNGEE. J gave up 4 bases and V 4 bases, and 7 bases lay outside the gene matches. The CDR3 totals 14 residues.

This sequence joins TRBV9 and TRBJ2-5, with a weak D call TRBD1 (6 bases). CDR1 and CDR2 from the germline V gene are SGDLS and YYNGEE. The CDR3 length is 14 residues. The V end lost 4 bases, the J end lost 2 bases, and 12 bases lay between the germline ends. The CDR3 bases are TGTGCCAGCAGCCCCGAGGGGGTACAAGAGACCCAGTACTTC. Its translation: CASSPEGVQETQYF.

V gene TRBV7-2 combines with J gene TRBJ2-1; 8 bases are shared with TRBD2. This CDR3 region has 14 residues. Germline values: CDR1 SGHTA, CDR2 FQGNSA. V dropped 6 bases and J dropped 2; count of bases not matched to a gene: 3. The CDR3 is CASSRAGAYNEQFF. CDR3 nucleotides: TGTGCCAGCAGTCGAGCGGGAGCCTACAATGAGCAGTTCTTC.

The chain joins TRBV27 to TRBJ2-7; D possibly corresponds to TRBD2 (5 bases). V was pared by 6 bases and J by 1 base, with 13 bases between. CDR1 and CDR2 from the germline V gene are MNHEY and SMNVEV (reference sequence). The CDR3 consists of 14 residues. The chain's CDR3 is CASSVRRGSYEQYF. The CDR3 DNA follows: TGTGCCAGCAGCGTCCGACGGGGATCCTACGAGCAGTACTTC.

The rearrangement joins TRBV18 to TRBJ2-3; D ambiguous. This CDR3 has 17 residues. The V gene's germline CDR1 is KGHSH and CDR2 LQKENI. Trimming left V 3 bases short and J 0 bases short, with 16 bases between. CDR3: CASSPFDTPISTDTQYF. Written as DNA, the CDR3 is TGTGCCAGCTCACCGTTTGACACCCCGATAAGCACAGATACGCAGTATTTT.

V gene TRBV2 combines with J gene TRBJ2-7; TRBD2 is a possible D gene (5 bases). Germline-derived CDR1 and CDR2 are SNHLY and FYNNEI. CDR3 size: 14 residues. Trimming pared 7 bases from V and 2 bases from J, leaving 15 bases between. DNA of the CDR3: TGTGCCAGCAATGGAGGTAGCGATCCCTACGAGCAGTACTTC. It encodes CASNGGSDPYEQYF.

The chain links TRBV7-2 to TRBJ1-5, with D perhaps matching TRBD1 (6 bases). Looked up from germline, CDR1 is SGHTA and CDR2 is FQGNSA. The CDR3 contains 15 residues. Deletions cut 5 bases from V and 3 bases from J, with 14 bases between. CDR3: CASSLSGGFNQPQHF. As DNA, the CDR3 is TGTGCCAGCAGCCTAAGCGGGGGCTTCAATCAGCCCCAGCATTTT.

This chain connects TRBV19 to TRBJ1-5; no firm D call. Germline lookup yields CDR1 LNHDA and CDR2 SQIVND (reference sequence). Trimming took 0 bases from V and 7 from J, leaving 10 bases between them. This CDR3 has 14 residues. CDR3 coding DNA: TGTGCCAGTAGTATAGATCAAGGAGCGCAGCCCCAGCATTTT. Translated: CASSIDQGAQPQHF.

The chain uses TRBV7-9 and TRBJ1-2, with 7 positions matching TRBD1. J was trimmed by 3 bases and V by 5 bases; bases with no gene match: 6. The CDR3 is 14 residues long. In germline, CDR1 is SEHNR, CDR2 FQNEAQ (reference sequence). The CDR3 region has the DNA TGTGCCAGCAGCCCGGACAGGTACCACTATGGCTACACCTTC. This encodes CASSPDRYHYGYTF. Variable domain in full (rest from reference TRBV7-9 and TRBJ1-2): DTGVSQNPRHKITKRGQNVTFRCDPISEHNRLYWYRQTLGQGPEFLTYFQNEAQLEKSRLLSDRFSAERPKGSFSTLEIQRTEQGDSAMYLCASSPDRYHYGYTFGSGTRLTVV.

The CDR3 loop is CASSAIRGPVTYEQYF. The CDR3 DNA is TGTGCCAGCAGCGCTATCAGGGGTCCAGTAACTTACGAGCAGTACTTC. The rearrangement links TRBV5-5 to TRBJ2-7; tentatively, D is TRBD1 (6 bases). The CDR3 covers 16 residues. CDR1 is SGHKS and CDR2 is YYEKEE in the germline V gene (reference sequence). With 4 bases removed from V and 4 bases from J, the gap between germline ends came to 21 bases.

V is TRBV5-1 and J is TRBJ2-2; 11 bases agree with TRBD1. J gave up 3 bases and V 4 bases, and 5 bases lay outside the gene matches. Germline V gene sequence: CDR1 SGHRS, CDR2 YFSETQ. The CDR3 sequence is 16 residues long. This CDR3 reads CASSIGTGGYTGELFF. In DNA form, the CDR3 reads TGCGCCAGCAGCATAGGGACAGGGGGATACACCGGGGAGCTGTTTTTT.

The chain has TRBV30 and TRBJ1-5; tentatively, D is TRBD1 (6 bases). This CDR3 comprises 16 residues. The ends were cut back, 3 bases at V and 5 bases at J, with 20 bases in the middle. Germline values: CDR1 GTSNPN, CDR2 SVGIG (reference sequence). This CDR3 reads CAWSTPRGGNHQPQHF. The CDR3 nucleotides are TGTGCCTGGAGCACCCCCCGGGGGGGCAATCATCAGCCCCAGCATTTT.

J is TRBJ2-2 and V is TRBV18; D gene uncertain. This CDR3 has 12 amino acids. Trimming took off 0 bases at V and 7 bases at J, with 3 bases between the two ends. Germline loops: CDR1 KGHSH, CDR2 LQKENI. CDR3 coding DNA: TGTGCCAGCTCACCACCGAGCGGGGAGCTGTTTTTT. Protein product: CASSPPSGELFF.

The chain links TRBV6-4 to TRBJ2-3; 9 nucleotides line up with TRBD2. The CDR3 extends over 14 amino acids. V shed 6 bases and J 3 bases; nucleotides not matched to a gene: 4. Germline loops: CDR1 MRHNA, CDR2 SNTAGT. CDR3 coding DNA: TGTGCCAGCAGGAGTGGACTAGCGACAGATACGCAGTATTTT. Translation: CASRSGLATDTQYF.

The chain couples TRBV5-5 to TRBJ1-2; no definite D call. V shed 0 bases and J shed 2 bases, with 8 bases lying between them. This CDR3 contains 14 residues. The V gene's germline CDR1 is SGHKS and CDR2 YYEKEE (reference sequence). Here the CDR3 reads CASSLGPENYGYTF. For the CDR3, the DNA is TGTGCCAGCAGCTTGGGCCCTGAGAACTATGGCTACACCTTC.

The chain recombines TRBV5-1 with TRBJ2-6, with 11 bases fitting TRBD1. There are 18 residues in the CDR3. Germline V gives CDR1 SGHRS, CDR2 YFSETQ. The junction had 8 bases not matched to a gene; V was cut back by 4 bases and J by 2 bases. DNA for the CDR3: TGCGCCAGCAGCCGCGATCCGGGACAGGGGGCTGGGGCCAACGTCCTGACTTTC. This sequence encodes CASSRDPGQGAGANVLTF.

The chain joins TRBV2 to TRBJ2-1; 14 nucleotides match TRBD2. V trimming: 6 bases; J trimming: 7 bases; junction bases outside the gene matches: 2. This CDR3 is built from 14 residues. Germline CDR1 SNHLY, CDR2 FYNNEI. CDR3 bases: TGTGCCAGCAGGAGGACTAGCGGGAGGAATGAGCAGTTCTTC. This sequence encodes CASRRTSGRNEQFF. Full variable domain (missing parts from reference TRBV2 and TRBJ2-1): EPEVTQTPSHQVTQMGQEVILRCVPISNHLYFYWYRQILGQKVEFLVSFYNNEISEKSEIFDDQFSVERPDGSNFTLKIRSTKLEDSAMYFCASRRTSGRNEQFFGPGTRLTVL.

V usage is TRBV9 and J usage is TRBJ2-1, with 11 bases fitting TRBD2. From germline, CDR1 is SGDLS and CDR2 YYNGEE. V shed 2 bases and J 7 bases; nucleotides not matched to a gene: 5. This CDR3 comprises 15 residues. CDR3 region: CASSVSGGAQNEQFF. CDR3 DNA sequence: TGTGCCAGCAGCGTTAGCGGGGGGGCCCAGAATGAGCAGTTCTTC.